These T cell receptor beta chains were read from a single sample in a study of T-cell reconstitution after alpha-beta-depleted transplantation in children. Each CDR3 protein is one row after TCRdb ran MiXCR on the PCR reads. The sample lists around 250,000 distinct CDR3 sequences, more than 9% occurring once. Sequenced here: PBMCs from the stem cell graft donor, sampled from the stem cell graft. The receptor set was obtained from a human donor who donated a stem cell graft to a child with SCID. CDR3s include the opening cysteine and the closing phenylalanine or tryptophan. The D gene is left open where the match is weak. Expanded clones get a size class; other rows say once, few or many, or leave the size out.

j_call	v_call	clone_size	d_call	cdr3_aa	cdr3_nt
TRBJ1-5	TRBV19	many	.	CASSTLGHNQPQHF	TGTGCCAGTAGTACGCTGGGGCACAATCAGCCCCAGCATTTT
TRBJ2-6	TRBV29-1	.	TRBD2	CSVGTSGTSGANVLTF	TGCAGCGTCGGGACTAGCGGGACTTCTGGGGCCAACGTCCTGACTTTC
TRBJ2-3	TRBV5-6	few	.	CASSLVGGSTDTQYF	TGTGCCAGCAGCTTGGTTGGCGGGAGCACAGATACGCAGTATTTT
TRBJ2-2	TRBV20-1	many	.	CSAQGPNTGELFF	TGCAGTGCTCAGGGGCCGAACACCGGGGAGCTGTTTTTT
TRBJ2-3	TRBV12-3/TRBV12-4	few	TRBD2	CASSPRGAGVGDTQYF	TGTGCCAGCAGTCCTAGGGGAGCGGGGGTGGGAGATACGCAGTATTTT
TRBJ2-5	TRBV5-1	.	TRBD1	CASSTGDRGEETQYF	TGCGCCAGCAGCACAGGGGACAGGGGAGAAGAGACCCAGTACTTC
TRBJ2-7	TRBV27	.	TRBD2	CASSPTLSGGDYEQYF	TGTGCCAGCAGTCCAACCCTGAGCGGGGGAGACTACGAGCAGTACTTC
TRBJ2-7	TRBV15	.	TRBD2	CATSRGTAGGSYEQYF	TGTGCCACCAGCAGAGGAACAGCGGGGGGCTCCTACGAGCAGTACTTC
TRBJ2-5	TRBV7-2	.	.	CASSRGLETQYF	TGTGCCAGCAGCCGGGGGTTAGAGACCCAGTACTTC
TRBJ1-5	TRBV12-3/TRBV12-4	.	.	CASSSGLGNQPQHF	TGTGCCAGCAGTTCGGGTTTAGGCAATCAGCCCCAGCATTTT
TRBJ2-7	TRBV2	.	TRBD2	CASKLSTGTSGGKDEQYF	TGTGCCAGCAAACTTTCTACCGGGACTAGCGGGGGGAAGGACGAGCAGTACTTC
TRBJ2-1	TRBV7-7	many	.	CASSFGLPGNEQFF	TGTGCTAGCAGCTTCGGACTGCCAGGCAATGAGCAGTTCTTC
TRBJ1-6	TRBV7-9	.	.	CASSLPGPNSPLHF	TGTGCCAGCAGCTTACCGGGCCCAAATTCACCCCTCCACTTT
TRBJ2-3	TRBV10-1	.	TRBD1	CASSEGTGSTDTQYF	TGCGCCAGCAGTGAGGGGACAGGTAGCACAGATACGCAGTATTTT
TRBJ1-6	TRBV20-1	.	.	CSARRPGGSPLHF	TGCAGTGCTAGGCGACCGGGGGGGTCACCCCTCCACTTT
TRBJ2-7	TRBV27	many	.	CASSLIGAEQYF	TGTGCCAGTAGTTTAATAGGGGCCGAGCAGTACTTC
TRBJ2-5	TRBV12-3/TRBV12-4	few	.	CASSLARVKETQYF	TGTGCCAGCAGTTTAGCCAGGGTGAAAGAGACCCAGTACTTC
TRBJ2-7	TRBV10-3	many	.	CAISEPEGNIGYEQYF	TGTGCCATCAGTGAGCCCGAGGGAAATATAGGCTACGAGCAGTACTTC
TRBJ2-7	TRBV20-1	few	TRBD1	CSAREGQGKYEQYF	TGCAGTGCTAGAGAGGGACAGGGGAAGTACGAGCAGTACTTC
TRBJ2-7	TRBV20-1	few	TRBD1	CSGKPGQIYEQYF	TGCAGTGGAAAGCCGGGACAGATCTACGAGCAGTACTTC
TRBJ2-7	TRBV12-3/TRBV12-4	few	TRBD1	CASSLAGGRNEQYF	TGTGCCAGCAGTTTAGCAGGGGGCCGGAACGAGCAGTACTTC
TRBJ2-7	TRBV12-3/TRBV12-4	few	.	CASSPTGAYYEQYF	TGTGCCAGCAGTCCGACCGGGGCGTACTACGAGCAGTACTTC
TRBJ2-6	TRBV12-3/TRBV12-4	.	.	CASRKGRRGPGSSGANVLTF	TGTGCCAGCAGGAAAGGAAGGAGAGGGCCGGGATCCTCTGGGGCCAACGTCCTGACTTTC
TRBJ2-3	TRBV5-1	few	.	CASSQGHPADTQYF	TGCGCCAGCAGCCAGGGACATCCCGCAGATACGCAGTATTTT
TRBJ1-4	TRBV7-6	.	TRBD1	CASSLVIGGGEKLFF	TGTGCCAGCAGCTTAGTGATAGGGGGCGGTGAAAAACTGTTTTTT
TRBJ2-3	TRBV25-1	.	TRBD1	CASSEWGTDGTDTQYF	TGTGCCAGCAGTGAATGGGGGACAGACGGCACAGATACGCAGTATTTT
TRBJ2-7	TRBV2	once	TRBD1	CASSPVTGGYHEQYF	TGTGCCAGCAGCCCCGTGACAGGGGGCTACCACGAGCAGTACTTC
TRBJ2-1	TRBV7-9	many	.	CASSLSLDEQFF	TGTGCCAGCAGCTTAAGTTTGGATGAGCAGTTCTTC
TRBJ2-7	TRBV18	many	.	CASSPNGGQTYEQYF	TGTGCCAGCTCACCCAACGGTGGTCAAACCTACGAGCAGTACTTC
TRBJ1-1	TRBV7-2	.	.	CASSPVMGSNTEAFF	TGTGCCAGCAGCCCGGTGATGGGCTCGAACACTGAAGCTTTCTTT
TRBJ2-1	TRBV12-3/TRBV12-4	few	TRBD2	CASSLNLAGRYNEQFF	TGTGCCAGCAGTCTTAATCTAGCGGGAAGGTACAATGAGCAGTTCTTC
TRBJ2-2	TRBV9	many	.	CASSVYTGELFF	TGTGCCAGCAGCGTATATACCGGGGAGCTGTTTTTT
TRBJ1-1	TRBV13	.	TRBD1	CASSLGGGGGNTEAFF	TGTGCCAGCAGCTTAGGAGGGGGCGGAGGGAACACTGAAGCTTTCTTT
TRBJ2-3	TRBV5-1	many	TRBD1	CASSKGQSTDTQYF	TGCGCCAGCAGCAAGGGACAGAGCACAGATACGCAGTATTTT
TRBJ1-6	TRBV12-3/TRBV12-4	few	.	CASRFRGNSPLHF	TGTGCCAGCAGATTTCGCGGTAATTCACCCCTCCACTTT
TRBJ2-7	TRBV5-1	few	.	CASSFDREAYEQYF	TGCGCCAGCAGCTTTGACAGGGAGGCCTACGAGCAGTACTTC
TRBJ2-3	TRBV11-2	few	.	CASSLEFRDTQYF	TGTGCCAGCAGCTTAGAATTCAGGGATACGCAGTATTTT
TRBJ2-7	TRBV20-1	.	.	CSAGPDEQYF	TGCAGTGCCGGCCCAGACGAGCAGTACTTC
TRBJ2-3	TRBV7-3	.	.	CASSQAAGRDTQYF	TGTGCCAGCAGCCAAGCGGCGGGGCGTGATACGCAGTATTTT
TRBJ2-1	TRBV12-5	.	TRBD2	CTSGLAIAGGKYNEQFF	TGTACTAGTGGTTTGGCAATAGCGGGGGGGAAATACAATGAGCAGTTCTTC
TRBJ2-7	TRBV18	.	.	CASSPSLTDEQYF	TGTGCCAGCTCACCGTCCTTAACAGACGAGCAGTACTTC